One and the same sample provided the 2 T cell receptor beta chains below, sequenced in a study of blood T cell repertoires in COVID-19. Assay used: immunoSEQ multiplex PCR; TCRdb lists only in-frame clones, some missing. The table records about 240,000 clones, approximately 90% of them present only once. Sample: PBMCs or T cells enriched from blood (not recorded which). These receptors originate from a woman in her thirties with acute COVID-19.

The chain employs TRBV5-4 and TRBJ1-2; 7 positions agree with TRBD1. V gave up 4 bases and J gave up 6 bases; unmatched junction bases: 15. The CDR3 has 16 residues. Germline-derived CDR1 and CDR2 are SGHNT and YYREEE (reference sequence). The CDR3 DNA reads TGTGCCAGCAGCCCCCCTGGACAGGCGGGCATCAATGGCTACACCTTC. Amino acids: CASSPPGQAGINGYTF.

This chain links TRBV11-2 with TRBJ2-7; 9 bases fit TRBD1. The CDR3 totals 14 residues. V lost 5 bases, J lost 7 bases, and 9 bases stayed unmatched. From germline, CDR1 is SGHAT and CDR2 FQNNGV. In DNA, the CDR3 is TGTGCCAGCAGCCGTACACAGGGGGCGAGGGAGCAGTACTTC. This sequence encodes CASSRTQGAREQYF.